Sequencing of this T cell receptor beta chain was carried out in a study of beta chain features in type 1 diabetes. Whole-study results and caveats: Among patients, naive, central memory and Treg TCRB repertoires appeared more similar than among healthy donors. Reads derived from cDNA could over-represent cells showing high TCR expression.

The study reverse transcribed the entire isolated RNA, so it sequenced expressed TCRB transcripts. The method was immunoSEQ multiplex PCR; TCRdb's version includes in-frame clones alone and lacks a portion of them. The sample consists of 130,000 or so clones, roughly 10% of them appearing once. About this clone itself: Its matching antigen is unknown.

CDR3 length: 16 amino acids. Between the trimmed V and J ends, which lost 1 base and 5 bases, there was a span of 16 bases. The germline V gene has CDR1 SGHRS and CDR2 YFSETQ. The J gene is TRBJ1-3, the V gene TRBV5-1; D not resolved. This TCR was recovered from a woman between 35 and 50 years old in good health. The sequenced material came from central memory CD4+ T cells from blood. The CDR3 coding sequence is TGCGCCAGCAGCTTGTCGGCAGGTAGCGAGAGAAACACCATATATTTT. This translates into CASSLSAGSERNTIYF.